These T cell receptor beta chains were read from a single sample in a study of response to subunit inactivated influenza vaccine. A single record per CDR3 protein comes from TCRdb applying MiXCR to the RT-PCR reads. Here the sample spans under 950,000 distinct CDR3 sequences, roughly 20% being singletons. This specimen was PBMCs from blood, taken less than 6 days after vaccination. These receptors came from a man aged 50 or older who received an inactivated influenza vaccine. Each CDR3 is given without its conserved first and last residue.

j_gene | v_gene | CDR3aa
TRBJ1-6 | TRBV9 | ASSVDPGSPLH
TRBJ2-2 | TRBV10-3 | AISIAGSTGELF
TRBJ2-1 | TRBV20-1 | SAMGLAGGTLSYNEQF
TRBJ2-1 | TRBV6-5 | ASSYSIRDGDEQF
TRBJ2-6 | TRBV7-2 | ASSLQWATGANVLT
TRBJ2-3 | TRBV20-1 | SARVSGSTDTQY
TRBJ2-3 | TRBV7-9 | ASSLALAGDPTDTQY
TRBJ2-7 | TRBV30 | AGEDRENQY
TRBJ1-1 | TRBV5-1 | ASREGGRGTEAF
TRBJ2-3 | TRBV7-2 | ASSEDGTSFDTQY
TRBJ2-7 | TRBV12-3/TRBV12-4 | ARATLYEQY
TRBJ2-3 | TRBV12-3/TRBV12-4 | ASSSSIQGGTQY
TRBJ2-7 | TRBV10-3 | AISDRQAYEQY
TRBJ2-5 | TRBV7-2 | ASSLAKEQTQY
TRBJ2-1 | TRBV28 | ASSSPGVQNEQF
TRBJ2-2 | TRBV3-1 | ASSQGLLRNTGELF
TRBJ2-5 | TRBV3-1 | ASSQEVGGSQETQY
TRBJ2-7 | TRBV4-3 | ASSQGGGRLYEQY
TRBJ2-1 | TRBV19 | ASSISPGVIGRHTLYNEQF
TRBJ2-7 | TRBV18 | ASSATDRGTYEQY
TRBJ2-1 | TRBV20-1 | SAYGGHGDEQF
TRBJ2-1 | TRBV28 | ASSLFAWDEQF
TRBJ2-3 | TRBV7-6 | ASKRGGTDTQY
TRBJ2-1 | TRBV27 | ASLPGTSGYNEQF
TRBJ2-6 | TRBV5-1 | ASSGRTGTGGANVLT
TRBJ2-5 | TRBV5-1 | ASSLEGRTETQY
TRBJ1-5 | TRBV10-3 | AISDRGRDPQH
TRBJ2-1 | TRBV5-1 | ASSLGGLAAYNEQF